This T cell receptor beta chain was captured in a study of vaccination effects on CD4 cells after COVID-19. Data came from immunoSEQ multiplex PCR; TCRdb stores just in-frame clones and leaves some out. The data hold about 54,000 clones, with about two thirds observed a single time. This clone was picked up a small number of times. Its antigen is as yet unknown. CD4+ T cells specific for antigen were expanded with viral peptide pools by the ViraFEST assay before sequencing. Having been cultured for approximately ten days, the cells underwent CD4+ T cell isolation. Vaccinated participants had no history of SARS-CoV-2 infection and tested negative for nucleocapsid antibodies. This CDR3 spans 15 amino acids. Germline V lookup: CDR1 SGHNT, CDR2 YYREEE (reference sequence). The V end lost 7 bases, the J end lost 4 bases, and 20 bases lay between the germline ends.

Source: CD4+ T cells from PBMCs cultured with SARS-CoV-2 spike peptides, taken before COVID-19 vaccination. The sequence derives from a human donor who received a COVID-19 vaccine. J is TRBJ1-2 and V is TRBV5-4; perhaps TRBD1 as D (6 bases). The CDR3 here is CASFDRRGGLYGYTF. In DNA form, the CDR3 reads TGTGCCAGCTTCGATCGCCGGGGGGGGCTCTATGGCTACACCTTC.